These 23 T cell receptor beta chains share one sample of origin, sequenced in a study of human CD8 memory T cell subsets. Early memory CD8+ T cells that were CCR7+ PD-1+ TIGIT+ with exhausted-like traits constituted the TPEX cells. Libraries of TCR beta chains were produced by 5' RACE (UMI-labeled). TCRdb processed the 5' RACE reads again and assigns one entry to each CDR3 protein, with no DNA. The sample table includes about 6,700 distinct CDR3 sequences. The sequenced sample was CD8+ T cells from PBMCs. All receptors derive from a human donor in good health.

The rearrangement joins TRBV7-9 to TRBJ2-3; the TCRdb D gene call, TRBD1, has no DNA to confirm it. Germline V gives CDR1 SEHNR, CDR2 FQNEAQ (reference sequence). The CDR3 extends over 13 amino acids. The CDR3 sequence is CASRDSRTDTQYF.

The chain carries TRBV4-3 and TRBJ2-7; with no DNA, the TCRdb D assignment of TRBD2 cannot be verified. The germline V gene has CDR1 LGHNA and CDR2 YSLEER. The CDR3 totals 15 residues. CDR3 amino acids: CASSPQARVGDEQYF.

The V and J genes are TRBV29-1 and TRBJ1-1. Germline V gene lookup returns CDR1 SQVTM and CDR2 ANQGSEA. CDR3 length: 11 residues. The CDR3 reads CSVEGSREAFF.

The genes are TRBV5-6 and TRBJ2-3; TCRdb's D call, TRBD1, is unchecked because there is no DNA. The germline gives CDR1 SGHDT, CDR2 YYEEEE. This CDR3 is built from 15 residues. CDR3 region: CASSLTTGGLDTQYF.

This chain joins TRBV7-2 and TRBJ2-5; the TCRdb D gene call, TRBD2, has no DNA to confirm it. This CDR3 contains 15 residues. Per the germline V gene, CDR1 is SGHTA and CDR2 is FQGNSA. CDR3 sequence reads: CASSLRLAGGETQYF.

Measured by frequency, this clonotype is medium-sized. The gene calls are TRBV19 and TRBJ1-5. Germline CDR1 LNHDA, CDR2 SQIVND (reference sequence). The CDR3 covers 12 residues. CDR3 amino acids: CASSIRAQPQHF.

The chain employs TRBV6-2 or TRBV6-3 and TRBJ1-5. This CDR3 contains 15 residues. Germline loops: CDR1 MNHEY, CDR2 SVGEGT. CDR3 residues: CASSYSYGGHQPQHF.

According to its frequency, this clonotype is medium-sized. The chain links TRBV29-1 to TRBJ2-7; TCRdb designates TRBD1, a call that cannot be tested without DNA. From germline, CDR1 is SQVTM and CDR2 ANQGSEA. CDR3 length: 14 residues. CDR3 protein: CSVAGQTSSYEQYF.

The chain has TRBV4-3 and TRBJ2-7. In germline, CDR1 is LGHNA, CDR2 YSLEER. CDR3 length: 15 amino acids. CDR3 amino acids: CASSQDYATKAEQYF.

The chain carries TRBV7-8 and TRBJ2-1; no DNA is available, so the TRBD1 call from TCRdb remains unchecked. CDR1 and CDR2 (germline): SGHVS, FQNEAQ. The CDR3 runs to 16 residues. This CDR3 is CASSLVLSGGYNEQFF.

The CDR3 sequence: CALGQSQKRQPQHF. The chain joins TRBV28 to TRBJ1-5; TCRdb reports TRBD1, a call that lacks DNA to check it against. Germline-derived CDR1 and CDR2 are MDHEN and SYDVKM. CDR3 size: 14 residues.

The chain links TRBV7-8 to TRBJ1-1. This CDR3 is 14 amino acids long. Germline loops: CDR1 SGHVS, CDR2 FQNEAQ. The CDR3 loop is CASSSWGMNTEAFF.

The rearrangement uses TRBV7-8 and TRBJ2-7; TCRdb outputs TRBD1, but without DNA this stays unchecked. Germline V gene sequence: CDR1 SGHVS, CDR2 FQNEAQ. The CDR3 contains 13 residues. The CDR3 region is CASCPIPSYEQYF.

The V and J genes are TRBV15 and TRBJ2-7; the TRBD2 assignment by TCRdb is unverifiable without DNA. The CDR3 has 15 residues. The germline V gene has CDR1 LNHNV and CDR2 YYDKDF (reference sequence). The CDR3: CATSGGLAGVHEQYF.

The chain employs TRBV12-3 or TRBV12-4 and TRBJ2-7. CDR3 length: 12 amino acids. The CDR3 here is CASSEAADEQYF.

The gene calls are TRBV12-5 and TRBJ2-5; TCRdb proposes TRBD1, but this gene call is untestable without DNA. The CDR3 runs to 15 residues. CDR1 LGHNT and CDR2 FRNRAP come from the germline V gene. CDR3: CASGLAGTGLSTQYF.

The chain uses TRBV28 and TRBJ2-3. CDR3 size: 13 residues. Looked up from germline, CDR1 is MDHEN and CDR2 is SYDVKM. The CDR3: CASNLVFTDTQYF.

The V call is TRBV24-1, the J call TRBJ2-1; lacking DNA, the TRBD1 call made by TCRdb goes unchecked. The V gene's germline CDR1 is KGHDR and CDR2 SFDVKD. The CDR3 sequence is 13 residues long. The CDR3 protein is CATSDYGGNEQFF.

V and J are TRBV7-3 and TRBJ2-1; the D call of TRBD1 rests on TCRdb alone, since no DNA is present to check it. The CDR3 extends over 19 amino acids. CDR1 is SGHTA and CDR2 is FQGTGA in the germline V gene. The CDR3 here is CASSQSGTGEPKLYNEQFF.

Judged by frequency, this clonotype is medium-sized. The genes are TRBV29-1 and TRBJ2-7; the TRBD2 assignment by TCRdb is unverifiable without DNA. The CDR3 extends over 12 amino acids. Germline V CDR1 and CDR2: SQVTM, ANQGSEA. This chain's CDR3 is CSVEGPGLEQYF.

Frequency places this clonotype as medium-sized. The chain uses TRBV29-1 and TRBJ2-1; TCRdb outputs TRBD2, but without DNA this stays unchecked. The CDR3 spans 14 residues. CDR1 and CDR2 (germline): SQVTM, ANQGSEA. The CDR3 is CSVREPSGGNEQFF.

Measured by frequency, this clonotype is medium-sized. The CDR3 sequence is CSVEDWPGQGFGEQFF. The genes are TRBV29-1 and TRBJ2-1; no DNA is available, so the TRBD1 call from TCRdb remains unchecked. Germline V lookup: CDR1 SQVTM, CDR2 ANQGSEA. The CDR3 runs 16 residues.

V and J are TRBV5-1 and TRBJ1-4. CDR1 and CDR2 from the germline V gene are SGHRS and YFSETQ. The CDR3 is 15 amino acids. The CDR3 sequence is CASSLEPKTNEKLFF.